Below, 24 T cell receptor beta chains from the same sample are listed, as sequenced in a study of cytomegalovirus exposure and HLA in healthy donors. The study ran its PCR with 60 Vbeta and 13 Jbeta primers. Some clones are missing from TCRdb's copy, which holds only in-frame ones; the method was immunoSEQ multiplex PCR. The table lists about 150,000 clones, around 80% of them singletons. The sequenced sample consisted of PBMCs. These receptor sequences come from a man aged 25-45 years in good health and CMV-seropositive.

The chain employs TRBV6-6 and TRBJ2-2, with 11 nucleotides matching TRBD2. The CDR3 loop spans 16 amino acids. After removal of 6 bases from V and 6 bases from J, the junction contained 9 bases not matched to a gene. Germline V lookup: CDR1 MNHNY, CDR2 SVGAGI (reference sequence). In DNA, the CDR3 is TGTGCCAGCAGCTCGATAGCGGGAGGGGGGGCCGGGGAGCTGTTTTTT. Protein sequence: CASSSIAGGGAGELFF.

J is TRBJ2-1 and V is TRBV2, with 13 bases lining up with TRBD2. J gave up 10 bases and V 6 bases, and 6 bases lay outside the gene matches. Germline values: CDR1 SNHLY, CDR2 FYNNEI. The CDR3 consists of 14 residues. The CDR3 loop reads CASRAGTSGIEQFF. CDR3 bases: TGTGCCAGCAGGGCCGGGACTAGCGGGATCGAGCAGTTCTTC.

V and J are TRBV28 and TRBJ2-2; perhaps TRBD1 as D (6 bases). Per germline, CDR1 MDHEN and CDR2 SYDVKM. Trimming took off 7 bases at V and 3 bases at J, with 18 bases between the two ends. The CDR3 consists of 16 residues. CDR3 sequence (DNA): TGTGCCAGCAATGGGGCAGACAGGCCCGACACCGGGGAGCTGTTTTTT. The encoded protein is CASNGADRPDTGELFF.

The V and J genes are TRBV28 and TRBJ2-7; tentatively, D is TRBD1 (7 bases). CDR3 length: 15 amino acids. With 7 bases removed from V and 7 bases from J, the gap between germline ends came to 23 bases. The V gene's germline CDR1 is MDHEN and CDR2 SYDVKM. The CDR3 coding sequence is TGTGCCAGCACCCACCCGCCAGGGGGGATGGAAGAGCAGTACTTC. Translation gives CASTHPPGGMEEQYF.

As DNA, the CDR3 is TGTGCCAGCAGCCAAGATCTTTTCGGGACTAGTGTGACAGATACGCAGTATTTT. Protein: CASSQDLFGTSVTDTQYF. V usage is TRBV4-2 and J usage is TRBJ2-3; 8 nucleotides agree with TRBD2. This CDR3 is 18 amino acids long. With V trimmed by 0 bases and J by 3 bases, 11 bases remained unmatched. The germline CDR1 and CDR2 sequences are LGHNA and YNFKEQ.

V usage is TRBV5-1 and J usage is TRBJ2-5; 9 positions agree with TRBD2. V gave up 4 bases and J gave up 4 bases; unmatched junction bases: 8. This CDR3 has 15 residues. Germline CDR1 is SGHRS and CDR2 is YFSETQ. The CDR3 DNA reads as TGCGCCAGCAGCCCAAAAGCGGGAGGAGGAGAGACCCAGTACTTC. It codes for CASSPKAGGGETQYF.

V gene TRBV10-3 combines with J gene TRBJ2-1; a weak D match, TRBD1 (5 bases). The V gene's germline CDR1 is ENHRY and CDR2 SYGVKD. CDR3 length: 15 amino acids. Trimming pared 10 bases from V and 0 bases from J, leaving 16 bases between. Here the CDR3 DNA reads TGTGCCACAAGGGGTGGGCGGTCCTCCTACAATGAGCAGTTCTTC. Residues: CATRGGRSSYNEQFF.

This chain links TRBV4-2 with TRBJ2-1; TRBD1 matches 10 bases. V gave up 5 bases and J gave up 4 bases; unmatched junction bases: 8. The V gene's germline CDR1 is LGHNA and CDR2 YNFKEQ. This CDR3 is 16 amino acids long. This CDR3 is CASSKTGGSTYNEQFF. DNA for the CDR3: TGTGCCAGCAGCAAGACAGGGGGCTCCACTTACAATGAGCAGTTCTTC.

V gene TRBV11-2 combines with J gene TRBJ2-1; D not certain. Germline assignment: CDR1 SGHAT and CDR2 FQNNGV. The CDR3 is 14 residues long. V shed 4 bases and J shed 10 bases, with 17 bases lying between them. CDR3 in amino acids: CASSSKVVTREQFF. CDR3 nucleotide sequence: TGTGCCAGCAGCTCAAAAGTAGTTACCCGAGAGCAGTTCTTC. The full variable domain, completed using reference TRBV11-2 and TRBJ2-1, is EAGVAQSPRYKIIEKRQSVAFWCNPISGHATLYWYQQILGQGPKLLIQFQNNGVVDDSQLPKDRFSAERLKGVDSTLKIQPAKLEDSAVYLCASSSKVVTREQFFGPGTRLTVL.

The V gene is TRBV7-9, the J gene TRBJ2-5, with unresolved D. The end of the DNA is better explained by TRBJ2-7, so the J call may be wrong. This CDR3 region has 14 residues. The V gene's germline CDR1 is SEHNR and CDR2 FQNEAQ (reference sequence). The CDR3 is CASSLGTDSYEQYF. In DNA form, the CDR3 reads TGTGCCAGCAGCTTAGGGACGGACTCCTACGAGCAGTACTTC.

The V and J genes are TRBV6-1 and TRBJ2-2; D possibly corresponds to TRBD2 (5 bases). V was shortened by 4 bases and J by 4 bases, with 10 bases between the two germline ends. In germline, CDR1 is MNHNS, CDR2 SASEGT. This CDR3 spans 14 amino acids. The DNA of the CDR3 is TGTGCCAGCAGTGTCGGGATCGGCACCGGGGAGCTGTTTTTT. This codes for CASSVGIGTGELFF.

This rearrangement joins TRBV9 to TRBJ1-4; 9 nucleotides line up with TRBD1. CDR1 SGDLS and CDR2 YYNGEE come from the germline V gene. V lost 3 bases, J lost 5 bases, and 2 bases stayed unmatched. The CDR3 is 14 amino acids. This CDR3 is CASSDGQGNEKLFF. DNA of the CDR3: TGTGCCAGCAGCGACGGACAGGGGAATGAAAAACTGTTTTTT.

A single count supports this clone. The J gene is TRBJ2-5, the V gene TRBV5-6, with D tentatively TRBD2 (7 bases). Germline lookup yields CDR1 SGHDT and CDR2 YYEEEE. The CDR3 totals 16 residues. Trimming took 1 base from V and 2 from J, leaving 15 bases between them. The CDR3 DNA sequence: TGTGCCAGCAGCTTGTTTGGCAGGGGAGGGCAAGAGACCCAGTACTTC. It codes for CASSLFGRGGQETQYF.

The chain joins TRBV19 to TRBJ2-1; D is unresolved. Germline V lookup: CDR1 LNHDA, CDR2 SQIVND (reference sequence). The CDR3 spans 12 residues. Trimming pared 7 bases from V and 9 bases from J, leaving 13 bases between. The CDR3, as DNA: TGTGCCAGTAACCTCAACACGGGTGAGCAGTTCTTC. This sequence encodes CASNLNTGEQFF.

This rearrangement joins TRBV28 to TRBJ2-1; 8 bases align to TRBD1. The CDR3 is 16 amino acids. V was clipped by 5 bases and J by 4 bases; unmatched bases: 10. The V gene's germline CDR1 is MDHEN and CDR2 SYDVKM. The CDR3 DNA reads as TGTGCCAGCAGTCGGCCCGGGACAGGCGAATACAATGAGCAGTTCTTC. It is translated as CASSRPGTGEYNEQFF.

For the CDR3, the DNA is TGTGCCAGCAGCGTAGGGGCTGGGGCCGATCAGCCCCAGCATTTT. This codes for CASSVGAGADQPQHF. The chain has TRBV9 and TRBJ1-5; tentative D call: TRBD1 (5 bases). V lost 0 bases to trimming and J lost 5 bases, with 12 bases between them. The CDR3 runs 15 residues. Germline-derived CDR1 and CDR2 are SGDLS and YYNGEE.

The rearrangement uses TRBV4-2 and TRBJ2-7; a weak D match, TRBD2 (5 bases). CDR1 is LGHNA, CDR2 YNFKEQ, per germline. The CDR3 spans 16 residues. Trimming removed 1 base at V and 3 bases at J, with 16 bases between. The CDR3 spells CASSQVASSTRYEQYF. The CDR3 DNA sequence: TGTGCCAGCAGCCAAGTCGCTAGCTCCACACGCTACGAGCAGTACTTC.

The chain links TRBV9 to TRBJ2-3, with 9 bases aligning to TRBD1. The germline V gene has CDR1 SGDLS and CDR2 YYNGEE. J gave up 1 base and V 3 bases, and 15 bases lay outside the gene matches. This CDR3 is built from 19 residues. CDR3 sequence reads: CASSARRDRVKFGTDTQYF. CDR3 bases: TGTGCCAGCAGCGCCCGCCGGGACAGGGTCAAGTTTGGCACAGATACGCAGTATTTT.

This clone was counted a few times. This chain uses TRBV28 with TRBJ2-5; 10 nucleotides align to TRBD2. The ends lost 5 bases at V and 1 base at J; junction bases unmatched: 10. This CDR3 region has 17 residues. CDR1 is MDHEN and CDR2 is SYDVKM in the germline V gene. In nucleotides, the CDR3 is TGTGCCAGCAGTCTACAGACACTAGCGGGACTCCAAGAGACCCAGTACTTC. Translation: CASSLQTLAGLQETQYF.

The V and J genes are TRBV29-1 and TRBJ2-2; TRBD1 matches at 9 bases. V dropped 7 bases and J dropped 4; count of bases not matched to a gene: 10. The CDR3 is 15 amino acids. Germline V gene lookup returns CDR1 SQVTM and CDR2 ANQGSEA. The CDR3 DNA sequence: TGCAGCGCCGGACGGGGACAGGGCGGCACCGGGGAGCTGTTTTTT. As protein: CSAGRGQGGTGELFF.

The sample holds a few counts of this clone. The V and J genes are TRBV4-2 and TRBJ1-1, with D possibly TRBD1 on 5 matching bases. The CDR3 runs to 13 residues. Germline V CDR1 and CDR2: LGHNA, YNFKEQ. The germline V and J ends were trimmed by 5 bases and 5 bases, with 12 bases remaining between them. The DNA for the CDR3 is TGTGCCAGCAGCTTAAGGGAGGGGACTGAAGCTTTCTTT. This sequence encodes CASSLREGTEAFF.

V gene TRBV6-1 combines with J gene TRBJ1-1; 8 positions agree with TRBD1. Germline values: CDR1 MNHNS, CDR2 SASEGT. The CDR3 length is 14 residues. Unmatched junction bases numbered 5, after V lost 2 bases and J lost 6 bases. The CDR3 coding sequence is TGTGCCAGCAGTGAACAGGACAGGGAATCTGAAGCTTTCTTT. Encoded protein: CASSEQDRESEAFF.

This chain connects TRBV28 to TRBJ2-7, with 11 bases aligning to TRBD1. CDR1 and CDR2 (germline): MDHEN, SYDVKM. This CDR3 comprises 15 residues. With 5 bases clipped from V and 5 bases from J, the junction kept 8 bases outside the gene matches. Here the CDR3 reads CASSPIGDRGDEQYF. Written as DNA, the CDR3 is TGTGCCAGCAGTCCCATCGGGGACAGGGGGGACGAGCAGTACTTC.

CDR3 region: CASSYSLAGRDEQYF. Here the CDR3 DNA reads TGTGCCAGCAGTTACTCGCTCGCGGGACGGGACGAGCAGTACTTC. V usage is TRBV6-6 and J usage is TRBJ2-7; weak D call: TRBD2 (6 bases). V lost 0 bases and J lost 5, with 14 bases in between. CDR1 is MNHNY and CDR2 is SVGAGI in the germline V gene (reference sequence). The CDR3 length is 15 residues.